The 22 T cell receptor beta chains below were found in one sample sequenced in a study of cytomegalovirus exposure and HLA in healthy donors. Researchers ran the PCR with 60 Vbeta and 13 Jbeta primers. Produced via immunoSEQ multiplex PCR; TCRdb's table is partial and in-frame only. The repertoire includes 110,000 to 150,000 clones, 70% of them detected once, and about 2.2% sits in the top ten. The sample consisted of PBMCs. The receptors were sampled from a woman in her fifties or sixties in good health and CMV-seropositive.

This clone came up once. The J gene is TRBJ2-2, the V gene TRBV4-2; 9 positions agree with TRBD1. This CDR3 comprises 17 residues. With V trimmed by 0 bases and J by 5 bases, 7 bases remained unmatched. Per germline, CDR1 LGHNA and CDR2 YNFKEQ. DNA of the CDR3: TGTGCCAGCAGCCAAGAATTAAACAGGGGGCAGACCGGGGAGCTGTTTTTT. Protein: CASSQELNRGQTGELFF.

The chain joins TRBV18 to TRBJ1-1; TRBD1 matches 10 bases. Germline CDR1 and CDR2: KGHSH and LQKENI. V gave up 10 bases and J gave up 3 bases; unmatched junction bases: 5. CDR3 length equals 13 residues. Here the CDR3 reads CATRQGADTEAFF. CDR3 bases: TGTGCCACCCGACAGGGGGCGGACACTGAAGCTTTCTTT.

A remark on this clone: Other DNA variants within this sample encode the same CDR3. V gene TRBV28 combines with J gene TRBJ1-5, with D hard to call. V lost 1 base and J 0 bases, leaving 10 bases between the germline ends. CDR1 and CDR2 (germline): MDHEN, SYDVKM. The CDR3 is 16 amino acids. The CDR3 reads CASSLSPGYSNQPQHF. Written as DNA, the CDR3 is TGTGCCAGCAGTTTATCGCCGGGGTATAGCAATCAGCCCCAGCATTTT.

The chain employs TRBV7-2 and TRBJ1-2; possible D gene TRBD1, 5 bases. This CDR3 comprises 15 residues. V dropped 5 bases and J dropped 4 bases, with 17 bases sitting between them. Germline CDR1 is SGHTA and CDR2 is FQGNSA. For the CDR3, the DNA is TGTGCCAGCAGCCGGGGAGCGCGGGGCTTCTATGGCTACACCTTC. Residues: CASSRGARGFYGYTF. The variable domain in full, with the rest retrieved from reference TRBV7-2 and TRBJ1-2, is GAGVSQSPSNKVTEKGKDVELRCDPISGHTALYWYRQSLGQGLEFLIYFQGNSAPDKSGLPSDRFSAERTGGSVSTLTIQRTQQEDSAVYLCASSRGARGFYGYTFGSGTRLTVV.

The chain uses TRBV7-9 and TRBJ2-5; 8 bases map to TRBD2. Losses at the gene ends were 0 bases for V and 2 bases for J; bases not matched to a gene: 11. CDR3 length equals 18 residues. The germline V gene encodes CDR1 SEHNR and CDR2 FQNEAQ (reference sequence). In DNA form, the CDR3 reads TGTGCCAGCAGCTTAGCAACGGGGGCCGGGACTAGACAAGAGACCCAGTACTTC. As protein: CASSLATGAGTRQETQYF.

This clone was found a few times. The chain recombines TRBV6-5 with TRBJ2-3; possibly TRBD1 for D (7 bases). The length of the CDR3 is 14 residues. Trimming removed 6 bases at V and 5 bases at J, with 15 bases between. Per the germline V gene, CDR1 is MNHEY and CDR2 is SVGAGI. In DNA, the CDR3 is TGTGCCAGCAGAGGGGGGACAGTCGGAGATACGCAGTATTTT. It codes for CASRGGTVGDTQYF.

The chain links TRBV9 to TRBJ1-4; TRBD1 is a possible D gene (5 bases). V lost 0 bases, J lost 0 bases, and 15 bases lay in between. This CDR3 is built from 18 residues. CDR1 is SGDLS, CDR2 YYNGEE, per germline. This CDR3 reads CASSVAPSGGATNEKLFF. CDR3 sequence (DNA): TGTGCCAGCAGCGTAGCCCCCTCTGGGGGGGCAACTAATGAAAAACTGTTTTTT.

The chain's CDR3 is CASRGQGGTEAFF. DNA for the CDR3: TGTGCCAGCAGGGGACAGGGGGGCACTGAAGCTTTCTTT. This chain connects TRBV25-1 to TRBJ1-1; 11 bases map to TRBD1. CDR3 length: 13 amino acids. Germline trimming cut 6 bases from V and 4 bases from J; bases unmatched to any gene: 1. CDR1 and CDR2 (germline): MGHDK, SYGVNS.

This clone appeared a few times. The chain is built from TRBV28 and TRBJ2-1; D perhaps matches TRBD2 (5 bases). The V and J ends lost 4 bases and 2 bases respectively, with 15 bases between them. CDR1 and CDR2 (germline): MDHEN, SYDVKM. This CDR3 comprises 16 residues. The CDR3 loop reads CASSSSGLSTYNEQFF. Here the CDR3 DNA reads TGTGCCAGCAGTTCAAGCGGATTATCAACCTACAATGAGCAGTTCTTC.

The chain's CDR3 is CASSLSRERGTLYNEQFF. The CDR3, as DNA: TGTGCCAGCAGTTTATCGAGAGAGCGGGGAACCCTCTACAATGAGCAGTTCTTC. The chain joins TRBV27 to TRBJ2-1, with TRBD2 identical over 7 bases. Germline V gene sequence: CDR1 MNHEY, CDR2 SMNVEV (reference sequence). V shed 0 bases and J 3 bases; nucleotides not matched to a gene: 11. The CDR3 has 18 amino acids.

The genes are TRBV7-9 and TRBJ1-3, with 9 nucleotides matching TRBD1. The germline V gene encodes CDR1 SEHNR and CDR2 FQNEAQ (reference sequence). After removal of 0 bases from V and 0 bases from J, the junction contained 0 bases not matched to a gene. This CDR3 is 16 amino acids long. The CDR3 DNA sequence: TGTGCCAGCAGCTTAGCGACAGGGGGCTCTGGAAACACCATATATTTT. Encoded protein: CASSLATGGSGNTIYF.

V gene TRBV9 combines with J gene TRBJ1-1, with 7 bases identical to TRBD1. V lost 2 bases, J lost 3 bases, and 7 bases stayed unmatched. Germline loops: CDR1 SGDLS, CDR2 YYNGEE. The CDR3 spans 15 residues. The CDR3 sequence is CASSVRDSSYTEAFF. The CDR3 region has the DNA TGTGCCAGCAGCGTCCGGGACAGTTCCTACACTGAAGCTTTCTTT.

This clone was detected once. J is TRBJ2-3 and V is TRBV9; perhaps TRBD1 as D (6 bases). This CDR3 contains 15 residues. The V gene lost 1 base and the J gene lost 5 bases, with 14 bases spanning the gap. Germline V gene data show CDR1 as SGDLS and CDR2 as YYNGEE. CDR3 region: CASSVQGSRGDTQYF. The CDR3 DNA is TGTGCCAGCAGCGTACAGGGCTCCAGGGGAGATACGCAGTATTTT.

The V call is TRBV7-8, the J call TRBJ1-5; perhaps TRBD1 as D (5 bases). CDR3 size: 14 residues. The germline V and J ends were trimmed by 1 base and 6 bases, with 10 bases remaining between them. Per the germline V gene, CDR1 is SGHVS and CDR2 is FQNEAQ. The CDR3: CASSLGRVGQPQHF. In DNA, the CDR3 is TGTGCCAGCAGCTTAGGCAGGGTAGGTCAGCCCCAGCATTTT.

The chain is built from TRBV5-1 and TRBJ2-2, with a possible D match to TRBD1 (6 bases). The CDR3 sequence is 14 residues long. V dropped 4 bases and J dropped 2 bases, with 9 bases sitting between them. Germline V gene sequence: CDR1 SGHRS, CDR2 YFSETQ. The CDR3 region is CASSGDINTGELFF. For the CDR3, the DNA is TGCGCCAGCAGCGGGGACATAAACACCGGGGAGCTGTTTTTT.

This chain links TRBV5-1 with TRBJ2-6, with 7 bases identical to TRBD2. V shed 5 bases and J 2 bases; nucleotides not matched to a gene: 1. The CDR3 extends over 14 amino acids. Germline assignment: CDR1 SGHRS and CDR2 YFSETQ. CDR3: CASRGGTGANVLTF. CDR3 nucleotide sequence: TGCGCCAGCAGGGGGGGGACTGGGGCCAACGTCCTGACTTTC.

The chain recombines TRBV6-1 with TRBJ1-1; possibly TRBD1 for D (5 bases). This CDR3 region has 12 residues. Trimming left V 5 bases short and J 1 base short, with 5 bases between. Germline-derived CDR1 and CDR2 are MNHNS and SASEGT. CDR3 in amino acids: CASSTGNTEAFF. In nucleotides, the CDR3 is TGTGCCAGCAGTACAGGGAACACTGAAGCTTTCTTT.

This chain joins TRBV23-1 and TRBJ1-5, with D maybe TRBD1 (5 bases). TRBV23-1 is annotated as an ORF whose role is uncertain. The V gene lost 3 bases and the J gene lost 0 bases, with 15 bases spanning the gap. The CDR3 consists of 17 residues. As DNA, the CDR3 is TGCGCCAGCAGTCACCCCGGACATTCTATTAGCAATCAGCCCCAGCATTTT. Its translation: CASSHPGHSISNQPQHF.

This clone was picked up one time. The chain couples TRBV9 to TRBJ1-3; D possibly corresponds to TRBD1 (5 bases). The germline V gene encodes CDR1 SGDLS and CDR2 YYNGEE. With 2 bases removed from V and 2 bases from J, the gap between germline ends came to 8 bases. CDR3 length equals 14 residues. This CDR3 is CASSVGRAGNTIYF. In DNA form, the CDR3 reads TGTGCCAGCAGCGTCGGCAGGGCTGGAAACACCATATATTTT. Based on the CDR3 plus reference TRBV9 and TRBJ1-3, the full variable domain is DSGVTQTPKHLITATGQRVTLRCSPRSGDLSVYWYQQSLDQGLQFLIQYYNGEERAKGNILERFSAQQFPDLHSELNLSSLELGDSALYFCASSVGRAGNTIYFGEGSWLTVV.

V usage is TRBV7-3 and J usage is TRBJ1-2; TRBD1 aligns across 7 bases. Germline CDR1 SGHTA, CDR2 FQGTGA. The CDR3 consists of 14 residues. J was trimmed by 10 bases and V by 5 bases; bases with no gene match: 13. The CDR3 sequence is CASSERTGIGVYTF. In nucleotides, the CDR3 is TGTGCCAGCAGCGAACGGACAGGCATCGGGGTCTACACCTTC.

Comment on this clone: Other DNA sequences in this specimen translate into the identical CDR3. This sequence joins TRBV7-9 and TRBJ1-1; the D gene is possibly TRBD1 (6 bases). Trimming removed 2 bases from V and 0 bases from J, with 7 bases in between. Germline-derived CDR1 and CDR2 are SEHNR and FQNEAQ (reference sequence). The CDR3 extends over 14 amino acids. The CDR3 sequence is CASSLQGMNTEAFF. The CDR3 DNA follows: TGTGCCAGCAGCTTACAGGGGATGAACACTGAAGCTTTCTTT.

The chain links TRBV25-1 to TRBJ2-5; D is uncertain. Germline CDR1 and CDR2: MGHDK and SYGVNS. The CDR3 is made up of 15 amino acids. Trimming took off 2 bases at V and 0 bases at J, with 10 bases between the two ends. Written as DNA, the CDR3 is TGTGCCAGCAGTGAACGGGTCGCGTACCAAGAGACCCAGTACTTC. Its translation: CASSERVAYQETQYF. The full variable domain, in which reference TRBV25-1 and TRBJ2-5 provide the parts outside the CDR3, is EADIYQTPRYLVIGTGKKITLECSQTMGHDKMYWYQQDPGMELHLIHYSYGVNSTEKGDLSSESTVSRIRTEHFPLTLESARPSHTSQYLCASSERVAYQETQYFGPGTRLLVL.